Shown below are 28 T cell receptor beta chains from a single sample sequenced in a study of cytomegalovirus exposure and HLA in healthy donors. Vbeta (60) and Jbeta (13) primers were used in the PCR. The table came from immunoSEQ multiplex PCR; TCRdb's copy has only in-frame clones and leaves some out. This sample has 130,000 to 150,000 clones; over 60% occur once, and the top ten carry under 3%. The sequencing sample was made of PBMCs. The receptors were gathered from a man aged 40-49 years in good health and CMV-seropositive.

The gene calls are TRBV5-4 and TRBJ2-2; 16 bases are shared with TRBD2. Germline V gives CDR1 SGHNT, CDR2 YYREEE (reference sequence). CDR3 size: 20 residues. J gave up 7 bases and V 1 base, and 13 bases lay outside the gene matches. The CDR3 protein is CASSLWSGTSGRGKDGELFF. CDR3 DNA sequence: TGTGCCAGCAGCTTGTGGTCCGGGACTAGCGGGAGGGGAAAGGACGGGGAGCTGTTTTTT.

This clone was seen a handful of times. The chain combines TRBV2 with TRBJ2-2; tentatively, D is TRBD1 (6 bases). V lost 7 bases and J 4 bases, leaving 19 bases between the germline ends. CDR1 is SNHLY and CDR2 is FYNNEI in the germline V gene. CDR3 size: 16 residues. The chain's CDR3 is CASNTPGKGGTGELFF. The CDR3 DNA follows: TGTGCCAGCAATACACCCGGAAAAGGGGGCACCGGGGAGCTGTTTTTT.

This clone is a singleton in its sample. CDR3 region: CAWHGEFYEQYF. CDR3 DNA: TGTGCCTGGCATGGAGAGTTCTACGAGCAGTACTTC. V and J are TRBV30 and TRBJ2-7; D is unresolved. CDR3 length equals 12 residues. V was shortened by 5 bases and J by 3 bases, with 11 bases between the two germline ends. Germline CDR1 reads GTSNPN; CDR2 reads SVGIG (reference sequence).

J is TRBJ2-1 and V is TRBV5-6, with D possibly being TRBD2 (5 bases). The V end was cut by 2 bases, the J end by 11 bases, with 8 bases between. CDR1 and CDR2 (germline): SGHDT, YYEEEE. The CDR3 covers 11 residues. The CDR3 nucleotides are TGTGCCAGCAGCTTACTAGACCAGCAGTTCTTC. As protein: CASSLLDQQFF.

The chain combines TRBV18 with TRBJ1-2; 8 bases line up with TRBD1. V lost 1 base to trimming and J lost 5 bases; unmatched junction nucleotides: 3. This CDR3 has 14 residues. The germline gives CDR1 KGHSH, CDR2 LQKENI. CDR3 in amino acids: CASSPQNRGYGYTF. DNA for the CDR3: TGTGCCAGCTCACCACAGAACAGGGGGTATGGCTACACCTTC. The full variable domain, with the rest looked up from reference TRBV18 and TRBJ1-2, is NAGVMQNPRHLVRRRGQEARLRCSPMKGHSHVYWYRQLPEEGLKFMVYLQKENIIDESGMPKERFSAEFPKEGPSILRIQQVVRGDSAAYFCASSPQNRGYGYTFGSGTRLTVV.

This chain joins TRBV5-4 and TRBJ2-2; the match to TRBD1 covers 7 bases. Losses at the gene ends were 2 bases for V and 1 base for J; bases not matched to a gene: 11. The germline V gene encodes CDR1 SGHNT and CDR2 YYREEE (reference sequence). The CDR3 totals 18 residues. CDR3 loop: CASSLGANRGLNTGELFF. DNA of the CDR3: TGTGCCAGCAGCTTAGGCGCCAACAGGGGTTTGAACACCGGGGAGCTGTTTTTT.

This clone occurred once. This chain links TRBV5-1 with TRBJ2-2, with D perhaps matching TRBD2 (5 bases). Per the germline V gene, CDR1 is SGHRS and CDR2 is YFSETQ. Trimming shortened V by 4 bases and J by 3 bases, and 16 bases separated the two germline ends. The CDR3 is 16 amino acids. This CDR3 is CASSPAGGSHTGELFF. For the CDR3, the DNA is TGCGCCAGCAGCCCCGCGGGTGGCAGCCACACCGGGGAGCTGTTTTTT.

The chain joins TRBV7-9 to TRBJ2-1; D perhaps matches TRBD2 (5 bases). The V gene's germline CDR1 is SEHNR and CDR2 FQNEAQ (reference sequence). Trimming took 5 bases from V and 5 from J, leaving 16 bases between them. The CDR3 runs to 15 residues. The CDR3 bases are TGTGCCAGCAGCCCTCGGGGTAGCGAGAACAATGAGCAGTTCTTC. Translation gives CASSPRGSENNEQFF.

V usage is TRBV27 and J usage is TRBJ2-7, with D possibly being TRBD1 (6 bases). Per germline, CDR1 MNHEY and CDR2 SMNVEV (reference sequence). The CDR3 is made up of 16 amino acids. Deletions cut 6 bases from V and 1 base from J, with 19 bases between. The CDR3 is CASRPKAEGGSYEQYF. CDR3 sequence (DNA): TGTGCCAGCAGGCCCAAGGCAGAAGGGGGTTCCTACGAGCAGTACTTC.

This clone is a singleton in its sample. The V and J genes are TRBV6-1 and TRBJ2-1; 10 bases are shared with TRBD2. The ends lost 10 bases at V and 6 bases at J; junction bases unmatched: 6. CDR3 size: 13 residues. CDR1 MNHNS and CDR2 SASEGT come from the germline V gene. CDR3 bases: TGTGCCACTCGGGCTAGCGGGAGCAATGAGCAGTTCTTC. This codes for CATRASGSNEQFF.

This chain connects TRBV10-1 to TRBJ2-3, with 8 bases lining up with TRBD2. Germline V gene lookup returns CDR1 WNHNN and CDR2 SYGVQD (reference sequence). The CDR3 runs to 14 residues. With V trimmed by 8 bases and J by 7 bases, 11 bases remained unmatched. The CDR3 loop is CASSEAGEVNTQYF. The CDR3 nucleotides read TGCGCCAGCTCTGAAGCGGGAGAAGTAAATACGCAGTATTTT.

The J gene is TRBJ2-2, the V gene TRBV19, with D possibly matching TRBD2 (6 bases). Germline V gives CDR1 LNHDA, CDR2 SQIVND (reference sequence). CDR3 size: 17 residues. V was shortened by 1 base and J by 0 bases, with 12 bases between the two germline ends. The CDR3 loop reads CASSIGGGKSNTGELFF. As DNA, the CDR3 is TGTGCCAGTAGTATAGGCGGCGGGAAGTCGAACACCGGGGAGCTGTTTTTT.

The chain uses TRBV7-6 and TRBJ2-1; 9 bases fit TRBD1. The V gene end was trimmed by 5 bases and the J gene end by 2 bases; junction bases not matched to a gene: 4. The CDR3 spans 15 residues. Germline CDR1 is SGHVS and CDR2 is FNYEAQ. Here the CDR3 DNA reads TGTGCCAGCAGCCTTCGGACAGGGGCCTACAATGAGCAGTTCTTC. Its translation is CASSLRTGAYNEQFF.

This clone counts as medium-sized. The chain recombines TRBV2 with TRBJ2-1; the D gene is possibly TRBD1 (6 bases). Germline lookup yields CDR1 SNHLY and CDR2 FYNNEI. The V end was cut by 3 bases, the J end by 5 bases, with 11 bases between. This CDR3 comprises 14 residues. The CDR3 loop is CASSDEGENNEQFF. DNA of the CDR3: TGTGCCAGCAGTGACGAGGGGGAGAACAATGAGCAGTTCTTC.

The chain couples TRBV28 to TRBJ1-1, with TRBD1 identical over 7 bases. Germline V gene data show CDR1 as MDHEN and CDR2 as SYDVKM. V gave up 7 bases and J gave up 4 bases; unmatched junction bases: 12. The CDR3 has 15 amino acids. The CDR3 region has the DNA TGTGCCAGCACGGGCCAGGGGGTGTGGGCCACTGAAGCTTTCTTT. It translates to CASTGQGVWATEAFF. Variable domain in full (rest from reference TRBV28 and TRBJ1-1): DVKVTQSSRYLVKRTGEKVFLECVQDMDHENMFWYRQDPGLGLRLIYFSYDVKMKEKGDIPEGYSVSREKKERFSLILESASTNQTSMYLCASTGQGVWATEAFFGQGTRLTVV.

Of note for this clone: Other DNA sequences in this specimen translate into the identical CDR3. V is TRBV11-2 and J is TRBJ2-7; the D gene is possibly TRBD1 (6 bases). The germline V and J ends were trimmed by 1 base and 2 bases, with 18 bases remaining between them. CDR1 and CDR2 (germline): SGHAT, FQNNGV. CDR3 length: 17 residues. CDR3 sequence: CASSLAGVPGTPYEQYF. For the CDR3, the DNA is TGTGCCAGCAGCTTAGCGGGCGTACCCGGGACACCCTACGAGCAGTACTTC. The full variable domain, rest sourced from reference TRBV11-2 and TRBJ2-7, is EAGVAQSPRYKIIEKRQSVAFWCNPISGHATLYWYQQILGQGPKLLIQFQNNGVVDDSQLPKDRFSAERLKGVDSTLKIQPAKLEDSAVYLCASSLAGVPGTPYEQYFGPGTRLTVT.

The J gene is TRBJ2-2, the V gene TRBV5-1; a weak D match, TRBD1 (6 bases). Between the trimmed V and J ends, which lost 3 bases and 2 bases, there was a span of 14 bases. In germline, CDR1 is SGHRS, CDR2 YFSETQ. The CDR3 runs 16 residues. CDR3 protein: CASSSDRFQNTGELFF. The CDR3 coding sequence is TGCGCCAGCAGCTCGGACAGATTCCAAAACACCGGGGAGCTGTTTTTT.

The V and J genes are TRBV11-2 and TRBJ2-7; 10 positions agree with TRBD2. Unmatched junction bases numbered 5, after V lost 5 bases and J lost 1 base. The germline V gene has CDR1 SGHAT and CDR2 FQNNGV. The CDR3 contains 15 residues. The CDR3 loop is CASSQTGLASYEQYF. The CDR3 DNA is TGTGCCAGCAGCCAAACGGGACTAGCGTCCTACGAGCAGTACTTC.

The rearrangement links TRBV12-5 to TRBJ2-1, with 11 bases lining up with TRBD1. Germline loops: CDR1 LGHNT, CDR2 FRNRAP. V shed 6 bases, J shed 12 bases, and the junction held 10 bases outside the gene matches. This CDR3 region has 14 residues. The CDR3 here is CASGHGQGARGQFF. The CDR3 DNA reads as TGTGCTAGTGGCCACGGACAGGGGGCGCGGGGGCAGTTCTTC.

The chain has TRBV7-6 and TRBJ2-5, with 9 bases lining up with TRBD2. Germline loops: CDR1 SGHVS, CDR2 FNYEAQ. V lost 1 base, J lost 4 bases, and 4 bases stayed unmatched. The CDR3 spans 15 residues. CDR3 sequence (DNA): TGTGCCAGCAGCTTAGGCGGGAGGGAAGTAGAGACCCAGTACTTC. It codes for CASSLGGREVETQYF.

DNA of the CDR3: TGCGCCAGCAGCTTGGGGGCAGGCCGAGAGGGCTACACCTTC. This sequence encodes CASSLGAGREGYTF. V usage is TRBV5-1 and J usage is TRBJ1-2; D unclear. This CDR3 spans 14 amino acids. Germline V lookup: CDR1 SGHRS, CDR2 YFSETQ. With 0 bases removed from V and 8 bases from J, the gap between germline ends came to 14 bases.

This chain connects TRBV15 to TRBJ2-3; D remains unclear. CDR3 length equals 13 residues. CDR1 and CDR2 from the germline V gene are LNHNV and YYDKDF (reference sequence). Trimming left V 0 bases short and J 6 bases short, with 7 bases between. Here the CDR3 reads CATSRDLPDTQYF. Here the CDR3 DNA reads TGTGCCACCAGCAGAGATCTCCCGGATACGCAGTATTTT.

This rearrangement joins TRBV6-5 to TRBJ1-1, with D perhaps TRBD1 (5 bases). The CDR3 sequence is 13 residues long. V lost 7 bases, J lost 5 bases, and 14 bases lay in between. From germline, CDR1 is MNHEY and CDR2 SVGAGI. The CDR3 loop is CASKPGGGTEAFF. The CDR3 region has the DNA TGTGCCAGCAAACCTGGCGGGGGAACTGAAGCTTTCTTT.

The J gene is TRBJ2-7, the V gene TRBV6-5; tentatively, D is TRBD2 (6 bases). V was shortened by 2 bases and J by 2 bases, with 13 bases between the two germline ends. Germline CDR1 MNHEY, CDR2 SVGAGI. This CDR3 comprises 15 residues. The CDR3 reads CASSYVTGGTYEQYF. For the CDR3, the DNA is TGTGCCAGCAGTTACGTTACAGGAGGGACCTACGAGCAGTACTTC.

The chain uses TRBV9 and TRBJ2-1; 8 bases match TRBD2. V trimming: 8 bases; J trimming: 2 bases; junction bases outside the gene matches: 6. CDR1 and CDR2 (germline): SGDLS, YYNGEE. The CDR3 is made up of 14 amino acids. Written as DNA, the CDR3 is TGTGCCAGTCAGAAAGCGGGAGCCTACAATGAGCAGTTCTTC. Translating gives CASQKAGAYNEQFF.

The rearrangement links TRBV2 to TRBJ1-6; D is perhaps TRBD1 (6 bases). The CDR3 runs 16 residues. The V gene's germline CDR1 is SNHLY and CDR2 FYNNEI. Between the trimmed V and J ends, which lost 8 bases and 4 bases, there was a span of 18 bases. The CDR3 sequence: CASEQGTRLYNSPLHF. In nucleotides, the CDR3 is TGTGCCAGCGAACAGGGCACTCGTCTGTATAATTCACCCCTCCACTTT.

The chain carries TRBV6-5 and TRBJ1-1, with 7 bases that match TRBD1. The germline CDR1 and CDR2 sequences are MNHEY and SVGAGI. With 6 bases clipped from V and 11 bases from J, the junction kept 12 bases outside the gene matches. The CDR3 is 13 residues long. CDR3 loop: CASRGLKGAVAFF. CDR3 nucleotide sequence: TGTGCCAGCAGGGGCTTGAAGGGGGCTGTGGCTTTCTTT.

This chain connects TRBV5-1 to TRBJ2-3; 8 nucleotides match TRBD2. Losses at the gene ends were 3 bases for V and 5 bases for J; bases not matched to a gene: 8. Germline CDR1 and CDR2: SGHRS and YFSETQ. The CDR3 runs to 15 residues. Written as DNA, the CDR3 is TGCGCCAGCAGCTGGGGGCGGGAGGCTGAAGATACGCAGTATTTT. Its translation is CASSWGREAEDTQYF.